This T cell receptor beta chain derives from a study of lymphopenia after photon versus proton radiotherapy (dated by TCRdb to about 2019). About the study as a whole: The study compared the immunological effects of photon versus proton radiation therapy in patients with gastrointestinal tumors who developed high-grade lymphopenia. The cohort included approximately 22 patients with gastrointestinal tumors who developed lymphopenia after receiving either photon or proton therapy. The study was designed to characterize how the impact on the immune system differs between the two radiation modalities. General conclusions and limits of the study: After the lymphocyte count nadir, repertoires from photon-treated patients showed oligoclonal expansion, particularly of CD8+ Temra cells, and this expansion drove the decline in diversity. Across the cohort, a larger post-nadir drop in TCR diversity was inversely correlated with overall survival time among patients who died. Relative stability during treatment was observed in proton-treated patients, whereas loss of naive T cells and TCR diversity and gain of effector/memory populations were observed in photon-treated patients. The survival association was examined only in patients who died, and the authors described better survival with proton therapy as a possibility, not as a demonstrated result.

Library method: the immunoSEQ multiplex PCR assay. Alongside multiparametric flow cytometry, deep sequencing of rearranged TCR beta loci was used to profile the T cell repertoires. This immuneACCESS table, as held by TCRdb, lists in-frame sequences with V and J called but not all clones. Of the missing ones, under half trace to an unresolved V gene in checked studies; the others have no known cause. Here the sample has around 31,000 clones; nearly 90% occur a single time. The top ten clonotypes cover about 6.3% of the sample. The cysteine opens and the phenylalanine closes a CDR3 of 16 amino acids. CDR3 DNA is the only sequence kept; it has 48 bases, read in frame from the first base. CDR1 KGHSH and CDR2 LQKENI are derived from the germline V gene. V lost 6 bases and J lost 7 bases, and the count of bases not matched to a germline gene is 14. A note on this clone: What antigen it recognizes has not been identified. No much larger clone is present one base from it, and per-base qualities are unavailable.

The starting material was peripheral blood, obtained from a patient treated with proton-based radiotherapy. The rearranged segments are TRBV18 and TRBJ1-2; 10 nucleotides in the junction match TRBD1. The TCR was taken from a woman between 65 and 79 years old with pancreatic cancer. Some clones in this sample may be carry-over from other donors' samples. CDR3 region: CASSPGTGAKVGGYTF. The DNA sequence reads TGTGCCAGCTCGCCCGGGACAGGGGCGAAGGTGGGTGGCTACACCTTC.